This T cell receptor (beta chain) was captured by sequencing in a study of T cell changes during pregnancy in multiple sclerosis. The junction had 9 bases not matched to a gene; V was cut back by 1 base and J by 0 bases. The CDR3 contains 20 residues. Germline V gene lookup returns CDR1 LGHNA and CDR2 YSLEER. Sequencing was performed with immunoSEQ multiplex PCR; in TCRdb, only in-frame clones are kept and a portion is missing. The sample yields approximately 69,000 clones, over 75% seen once. The chain carries TRBV4-3 and TRBJ2-1, with 13 bases identical to TRBD2. This TCR came from a female donor in good health, enrolled as a control in a pregnancy study. The sample here was CD4+ T cells from peripheral blood mononuclear cells, taken in the third trimester of pregnancy. This chain's CDR3 is CASSQVETSGGALSYNEQFF. The DNA of the CDR3 is TGCGCCAGCAGCCAAGTGGAAACTAGCGGGGGGGCCCTCTCCTACAATGAGCAGTTCTTC.